This TCR beta chain comes out of a study of CD8+ T cells in alopecia areata. Study at large: Treated patients received oral tofacitinib, 5 to 10 mg twice daily.

Reverse transcription of extracted RNA yielded cDNA, which provided the sequencing template. Sequencing used immunoSEQ multiplex PCR; TCRdb keeps in-frame clones, though not all of them. The data show roughly 180,000 clones, with more than 60% seen just once and 1.7% held by the top ten. Findings of the study overall: Affected scalp, especially in alopecia totalis/universalis, had a higher clonality than normal scalp did.

Turning to this clone: Its target is unknown.

Both peripheral blood and punch biopsies of lesional scalp skin were obtained from patients who had alopecia areata. This CDR3 has 14 amino acids. Germline CDR1 is SQVTM and CDR2 is ANQGSEA. V lost 6 bases, J lost 4 bases, and 9 bases stayed unmatched. The sequence came from a human donor with alopecia areata. The gene calls are TRBV29-1 and TRBJ2-7, with 10 bases matching TRBD1. Specimen: CD4+ T cells sorted from blood, collected at week 0. Here the CDR3 DNA reads TGCAGCGTCGCCCGGACAGGGGGGTTTTACGAGCAGTACTTC. Protein: CSVARTGGFYEQYF.